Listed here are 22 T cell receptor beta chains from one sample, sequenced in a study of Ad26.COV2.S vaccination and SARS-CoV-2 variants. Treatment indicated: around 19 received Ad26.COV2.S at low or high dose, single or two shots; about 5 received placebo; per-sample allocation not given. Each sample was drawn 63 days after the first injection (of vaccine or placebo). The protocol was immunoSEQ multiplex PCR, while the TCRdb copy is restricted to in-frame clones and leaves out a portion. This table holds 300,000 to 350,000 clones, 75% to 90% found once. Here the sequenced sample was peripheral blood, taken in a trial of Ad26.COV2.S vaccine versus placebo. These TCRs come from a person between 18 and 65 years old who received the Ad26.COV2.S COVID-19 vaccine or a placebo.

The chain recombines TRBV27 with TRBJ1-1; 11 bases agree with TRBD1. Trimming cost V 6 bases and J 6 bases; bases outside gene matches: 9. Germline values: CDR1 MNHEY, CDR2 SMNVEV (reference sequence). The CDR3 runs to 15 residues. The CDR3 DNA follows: TGTGCCAGCAGCTTCGGGACAGGGGGGATCGCTGAAGCTTTCTTT. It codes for CASSFGTGGIAEAFF.

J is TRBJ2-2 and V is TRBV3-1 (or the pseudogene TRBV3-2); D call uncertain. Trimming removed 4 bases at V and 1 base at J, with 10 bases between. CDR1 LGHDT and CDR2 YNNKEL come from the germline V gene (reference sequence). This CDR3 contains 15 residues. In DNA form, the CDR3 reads TGTGCCAGCAGCCTCCTTCGACGGAACACCGGGGAGCTGTTTTTT. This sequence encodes CASSLLRRNTGELFF.

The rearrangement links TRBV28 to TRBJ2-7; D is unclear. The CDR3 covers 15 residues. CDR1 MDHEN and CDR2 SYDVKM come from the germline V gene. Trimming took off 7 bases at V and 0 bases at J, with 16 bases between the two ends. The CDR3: CASNRPSPSSYEQYF. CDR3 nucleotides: TGTGCCAGCAACCGTCCTTCCCCGAGCTCCTACGAGCAGTACTTC.

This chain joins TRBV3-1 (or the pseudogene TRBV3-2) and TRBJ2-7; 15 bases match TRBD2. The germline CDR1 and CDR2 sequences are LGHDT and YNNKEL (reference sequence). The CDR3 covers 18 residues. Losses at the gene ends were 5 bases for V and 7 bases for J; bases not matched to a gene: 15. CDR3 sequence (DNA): TGTGCCAGCAGCTTAACCCCGGGACTAGCGGGAGGAAGGTGGGAGCAGTACTTC. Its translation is CASSLTPGLAGGRWEQYF.

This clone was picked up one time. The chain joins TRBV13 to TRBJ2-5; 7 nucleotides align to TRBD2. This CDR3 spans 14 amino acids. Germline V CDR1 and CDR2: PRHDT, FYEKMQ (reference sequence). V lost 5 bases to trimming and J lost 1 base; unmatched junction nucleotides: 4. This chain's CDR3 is CASSPLALQETQYF. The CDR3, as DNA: TGTGCCAGCAGCCCACTAGCGCTCCAAGAGACCCAGTACTTC.

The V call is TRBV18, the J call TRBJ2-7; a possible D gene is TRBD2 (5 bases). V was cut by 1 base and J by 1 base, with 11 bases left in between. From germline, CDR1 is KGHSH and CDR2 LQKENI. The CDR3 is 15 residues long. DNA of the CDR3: TGTGCCAGCTCACCACGGCTAGCAGAATCCTACGAGCAGTACTTC. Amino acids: CASSPRLAESYEQYF.

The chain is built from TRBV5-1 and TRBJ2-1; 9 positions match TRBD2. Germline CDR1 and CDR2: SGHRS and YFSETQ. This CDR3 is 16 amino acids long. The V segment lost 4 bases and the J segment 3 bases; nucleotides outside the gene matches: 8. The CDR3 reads CASSPPSGAFYNEQFF. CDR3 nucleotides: TGCGCCAGCAGCCCTCCTAGCGGGGCATTCTACAATGAGCAGTTCTTC.

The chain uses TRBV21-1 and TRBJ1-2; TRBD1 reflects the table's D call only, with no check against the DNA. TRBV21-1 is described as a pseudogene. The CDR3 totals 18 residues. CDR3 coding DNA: TGTGCCAGCAGCAAAGGAATGGGCCAGTGTTGTACTTGGTGTGGCTACACCTTC. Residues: CASSKGMGQCCTWCGYTF.

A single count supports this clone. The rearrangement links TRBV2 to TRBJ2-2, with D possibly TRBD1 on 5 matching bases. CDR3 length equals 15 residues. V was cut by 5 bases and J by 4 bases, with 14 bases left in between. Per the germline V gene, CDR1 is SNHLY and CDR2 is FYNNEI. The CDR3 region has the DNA TGTGCCAGCAGTCCAGGGAAATCAAGCACCGGGGAGCTGTTTTTT. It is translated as CASSPGKSSTGELFF.

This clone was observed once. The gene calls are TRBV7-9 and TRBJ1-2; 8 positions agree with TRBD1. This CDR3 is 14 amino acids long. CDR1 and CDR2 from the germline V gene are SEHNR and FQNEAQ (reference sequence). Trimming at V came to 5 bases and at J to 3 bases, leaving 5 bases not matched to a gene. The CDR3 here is CASSPKDRDYGYTF. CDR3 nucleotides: TGTGCCAGCAGCCCCAAGGACAGGGACTATGGCTACACCTTC.

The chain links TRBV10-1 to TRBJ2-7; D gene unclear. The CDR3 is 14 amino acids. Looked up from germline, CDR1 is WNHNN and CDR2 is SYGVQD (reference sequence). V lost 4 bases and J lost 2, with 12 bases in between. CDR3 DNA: TGCGCCAGCAGTGGGCGGCTAGGAACCTACGAGCAGTACTTC. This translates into CASSGRLGTYEQYF.

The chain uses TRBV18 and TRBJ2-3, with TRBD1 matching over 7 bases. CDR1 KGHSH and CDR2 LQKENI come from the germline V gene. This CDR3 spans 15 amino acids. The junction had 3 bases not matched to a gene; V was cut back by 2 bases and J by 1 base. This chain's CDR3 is CASSPGTVGTDTQYF. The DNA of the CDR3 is TGTGCCAGCTCACCAGGGACAGTTGGCACAGATACGCAGTATTTT.

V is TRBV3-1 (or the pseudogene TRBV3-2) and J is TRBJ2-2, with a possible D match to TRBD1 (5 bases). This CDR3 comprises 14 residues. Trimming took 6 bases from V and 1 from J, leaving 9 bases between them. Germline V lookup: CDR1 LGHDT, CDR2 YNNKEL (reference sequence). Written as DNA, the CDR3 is TGTGCCAGCAGTTCTCAGGGGAACACCGGGGAGCTGTTTTTT. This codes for CASSSQGNTGELFF.

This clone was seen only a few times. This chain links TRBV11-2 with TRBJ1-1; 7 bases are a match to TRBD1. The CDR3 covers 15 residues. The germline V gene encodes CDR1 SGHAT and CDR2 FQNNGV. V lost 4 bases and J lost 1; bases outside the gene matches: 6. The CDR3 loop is CASSSRQGSNTEAFF. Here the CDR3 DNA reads TGTGCCAGCAGCTCTAGACAGGGTTCGAACACTGAAGCTTTCTTT.

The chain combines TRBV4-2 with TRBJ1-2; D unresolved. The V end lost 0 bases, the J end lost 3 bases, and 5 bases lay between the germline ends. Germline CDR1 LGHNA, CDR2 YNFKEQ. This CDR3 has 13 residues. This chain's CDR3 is CASSQDEYYGYTF. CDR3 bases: TGTGCCAGCAGCCAAGATGAGTACTATGGCTACACCTTC.

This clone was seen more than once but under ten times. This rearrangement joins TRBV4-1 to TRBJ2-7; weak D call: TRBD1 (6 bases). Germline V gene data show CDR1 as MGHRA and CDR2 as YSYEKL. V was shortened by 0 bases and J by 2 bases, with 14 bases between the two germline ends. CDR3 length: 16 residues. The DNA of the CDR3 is TGCGCCAGCAGCCAAGAACTTGGGACATGGACCTACGAGCAGTACTTC. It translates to CASSQELGTWTYEQYF.

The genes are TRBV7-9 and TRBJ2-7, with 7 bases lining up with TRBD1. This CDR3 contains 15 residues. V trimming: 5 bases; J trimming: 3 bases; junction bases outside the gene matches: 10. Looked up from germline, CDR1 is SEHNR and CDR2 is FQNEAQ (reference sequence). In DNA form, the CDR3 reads TGTGCCAGCAGCCCCCGGGACAGCGAGGGCTACGAGCAGTACTTC. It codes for CASSPRDSEGYEQYF.

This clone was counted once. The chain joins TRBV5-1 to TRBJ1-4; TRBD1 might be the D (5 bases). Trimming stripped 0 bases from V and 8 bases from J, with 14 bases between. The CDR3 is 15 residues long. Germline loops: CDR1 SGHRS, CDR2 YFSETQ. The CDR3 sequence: CASSLALPGVEKLFF. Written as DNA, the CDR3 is TGCGCCAGCAGCTTGGCCCTCCCGGGGGTCGAAAAACTGTTTTTT.

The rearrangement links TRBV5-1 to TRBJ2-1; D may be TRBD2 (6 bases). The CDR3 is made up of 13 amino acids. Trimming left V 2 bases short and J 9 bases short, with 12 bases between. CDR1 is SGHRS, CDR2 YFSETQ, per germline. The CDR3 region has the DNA TGCGCCAGCAGCTTCACGGACTACCCTGAGCAGTTCTTC. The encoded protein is CASSFTDYPEQFF.

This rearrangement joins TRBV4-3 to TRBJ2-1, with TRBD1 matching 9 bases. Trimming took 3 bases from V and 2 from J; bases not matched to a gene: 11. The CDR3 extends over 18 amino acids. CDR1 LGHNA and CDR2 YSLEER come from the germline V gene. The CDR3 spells CASSQAPTGGRTYNEQFF. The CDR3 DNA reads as TGCGCCAGCAGCCAGGCACCCACAGGGGGCAGGACCTACAATGAGCAGTTCTTC.

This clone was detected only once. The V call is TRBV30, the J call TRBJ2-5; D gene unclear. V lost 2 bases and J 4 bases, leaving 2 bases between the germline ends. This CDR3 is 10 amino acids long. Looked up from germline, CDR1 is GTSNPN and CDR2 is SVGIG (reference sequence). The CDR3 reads CAWSLETQYF. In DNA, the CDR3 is TGTGCCTGGAGTCTAGAGACCCAGTACTTC.

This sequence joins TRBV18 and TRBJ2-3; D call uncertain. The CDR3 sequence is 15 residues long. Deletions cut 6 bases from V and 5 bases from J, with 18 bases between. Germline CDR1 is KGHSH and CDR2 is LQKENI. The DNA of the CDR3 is TGTGCCAGCTCTACCATTGCCCCCCCGCAAGATACGCAGTATTTT. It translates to CASSTIAPPQDTQYF.